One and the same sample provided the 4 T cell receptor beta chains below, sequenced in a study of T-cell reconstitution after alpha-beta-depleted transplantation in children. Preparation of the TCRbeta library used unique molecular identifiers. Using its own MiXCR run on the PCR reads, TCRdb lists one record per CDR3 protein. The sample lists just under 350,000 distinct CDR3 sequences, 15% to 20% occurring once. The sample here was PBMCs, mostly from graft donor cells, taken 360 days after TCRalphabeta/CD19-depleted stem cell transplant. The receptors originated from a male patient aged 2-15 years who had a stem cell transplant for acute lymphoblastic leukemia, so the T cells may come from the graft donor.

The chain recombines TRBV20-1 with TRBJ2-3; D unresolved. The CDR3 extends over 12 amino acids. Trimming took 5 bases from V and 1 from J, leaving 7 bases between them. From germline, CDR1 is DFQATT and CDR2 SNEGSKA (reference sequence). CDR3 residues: CSAYLGTDTQYF. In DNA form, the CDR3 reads TGCAGTGCTTACTTGGGCACAGATACGCAGTATTTT.

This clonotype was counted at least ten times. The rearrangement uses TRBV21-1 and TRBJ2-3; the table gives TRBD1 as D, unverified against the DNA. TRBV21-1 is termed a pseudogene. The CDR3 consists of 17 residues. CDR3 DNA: TGTGCCAGCAGCAAAAGGGAACAGGGCTGTGACACAGATACGCAGTATTTT. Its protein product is CASSKREQGCDTDTQYF.

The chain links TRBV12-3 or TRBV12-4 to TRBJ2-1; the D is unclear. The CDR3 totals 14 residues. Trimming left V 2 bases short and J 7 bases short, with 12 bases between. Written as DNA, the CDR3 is TGTGCCAGCAGTTTATTCGTATCGCGTAATGAGCAGTTCTTC. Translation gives CASSLFVSRNEQFF.

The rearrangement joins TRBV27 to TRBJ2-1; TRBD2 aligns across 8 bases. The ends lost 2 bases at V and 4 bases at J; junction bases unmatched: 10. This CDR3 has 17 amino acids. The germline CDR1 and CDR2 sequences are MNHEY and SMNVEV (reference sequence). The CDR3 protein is CASSLMATSDPYNEQFF. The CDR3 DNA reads TGTGCCAGCAGTTTAATGGCGACTAGCGACCCTTACAATGAGCAGTTCTTC.